This TCR beta chain was identified in a study of T-cell reconstitution after alpha-beta-depleted transplantation in children. This clonotype has a handful of counts. Unique molecular identifiers were used to barcode this TCRbeta library. Each CDR3 protein is one row after TCRdb ran MiXCR on the PCR reads. This sample has approximately 640,000 distinct CDR3 sequences; around a sixth occur once, and the top ten carry over 0.95%. Germline V gene sequence: CDR1 SEHNR, CDR2 FQNEAQ (reference sequence). V was clipped by 5 bases and J by 3 bases, with 16 bases between them. This CDR3 comprises 15 residues. Here the sequenced sample was PBMCs from the stem cell graft donor, taken from the stem cell graft. The J gene is TRBJ1-1, the V gene TRBV7-9; D may be TRBD1 (6 bases). The origin of this receptor is a human donor who donated a stem cell graft to a child with acute myeloid leukemia. The chain's CDR3 is CASSQTGSGDTEAFF. The CDR3 nucleotides read TGTGCCAGCAGCCAAACAGGGTCGGGGGACACTGAAGCTTTCTTT. Together with reference TRBV7-9 and TRBJ1-1, the CDR3 gives the full variable domain: DTGVSQNPRHKITKRGQNVTFRCDPISEHNRLYWYRQTLGQGPEFLTYFQNEAQLEKSRLLSDRFSAERPKGSFSTLEIQRTEQGDSAMYLCASSQTGSGDTEAFFGQGTRLTVV.